This TCR beta chain was sequenced during a study of blood T cell repertoires in COVID-19. Study information: Sites in the United States, Italy and Spain provided acute and convalescent COVID-19 samples. T cells, B-cell-depleted T cells, or PBMCs supplied cDNA or gDNA.

Measured with immunoSEQ multiplex PCR; TCRdb has only the in-frame clones, and not every one. The data contain hundreds of thousands of clones, about 84% of them singletons. The CDR3 extends over 13 amino acids. Trimming removed 3 bases from V and 4 bases from J, with 9 bases in between. Germline values: CDR1 LNHDA, CDR2 SQIVND (reference sequence). The chain combines TRBV19 with TRBJ1-2; perhaps TRBD1 as D (5 bases). The specimen was peripheral blood. The source of this sequence is a woman older than 75 with acute or convalescent COVID-19. The CDR3 spells CASSIGGFYGYTF. The CDR3 region has the DNA TGTGCCAGTAGTATCGGGGGGTTCTATGGCTACACCTTC.